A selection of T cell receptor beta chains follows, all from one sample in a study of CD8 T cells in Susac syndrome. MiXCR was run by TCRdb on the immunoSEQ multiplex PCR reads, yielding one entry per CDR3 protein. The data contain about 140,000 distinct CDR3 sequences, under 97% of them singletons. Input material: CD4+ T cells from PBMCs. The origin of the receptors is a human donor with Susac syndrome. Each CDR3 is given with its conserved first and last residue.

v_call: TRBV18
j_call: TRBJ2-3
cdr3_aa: CASSSTGWSTDTQYF

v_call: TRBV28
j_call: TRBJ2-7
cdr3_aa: CATGRTSREQYF

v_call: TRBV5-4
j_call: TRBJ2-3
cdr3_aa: CASSLAGTRGGADTQYF

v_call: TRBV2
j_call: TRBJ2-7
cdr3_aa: CASTLLGQGGYEQYF

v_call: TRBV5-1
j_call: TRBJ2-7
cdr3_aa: CASSGGQGLREQYF

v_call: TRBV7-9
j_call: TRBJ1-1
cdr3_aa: CASSLTDIGAFF

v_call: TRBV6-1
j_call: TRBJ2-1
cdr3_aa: CASSEAAEQFF

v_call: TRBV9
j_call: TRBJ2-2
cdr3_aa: CASSVSLLTGHTGELFF

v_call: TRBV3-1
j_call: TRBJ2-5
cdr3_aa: CASSLQTDQETQYF

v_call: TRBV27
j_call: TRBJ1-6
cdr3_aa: CASSFRTVFQGPRTPLHF

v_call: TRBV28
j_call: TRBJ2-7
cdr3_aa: CASRDIGHEQYF

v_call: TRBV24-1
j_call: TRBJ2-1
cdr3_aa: CATSGRGWDEQFF

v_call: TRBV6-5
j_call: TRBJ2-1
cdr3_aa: CASRPTSGGLYEQFF

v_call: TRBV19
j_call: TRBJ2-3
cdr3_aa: CASTQRGRGGTDTQYF

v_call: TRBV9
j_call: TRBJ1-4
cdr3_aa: CASSTNVGAGGEKLFF

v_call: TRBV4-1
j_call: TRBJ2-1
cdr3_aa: CASSPGLRDYNEQFF

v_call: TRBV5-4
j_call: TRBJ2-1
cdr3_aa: CASSSGLAGNEQFF

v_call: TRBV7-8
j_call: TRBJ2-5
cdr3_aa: CASSARRGETQYF

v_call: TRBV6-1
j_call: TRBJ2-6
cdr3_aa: CASRIQRPGANVLTF

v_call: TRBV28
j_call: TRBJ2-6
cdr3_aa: CASSLSGLSGANVLTF

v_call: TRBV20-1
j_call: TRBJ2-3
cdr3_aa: CSATPGTDTQYF

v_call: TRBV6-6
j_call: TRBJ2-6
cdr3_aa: CASSVRGGANVLTF

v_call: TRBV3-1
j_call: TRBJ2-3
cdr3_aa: CASSEDRSTDTQYF

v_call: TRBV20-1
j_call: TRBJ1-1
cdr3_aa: CSAYRQNTEAFF

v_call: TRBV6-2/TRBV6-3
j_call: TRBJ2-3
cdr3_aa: CASSPSFAGGSRDTQYF

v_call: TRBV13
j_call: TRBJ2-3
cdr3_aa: CASSFRQAPPWDTQYF

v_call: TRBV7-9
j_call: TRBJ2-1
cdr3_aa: CASNGASGSGEQFF

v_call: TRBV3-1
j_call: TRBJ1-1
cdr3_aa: CASSKRTGRTEAFF

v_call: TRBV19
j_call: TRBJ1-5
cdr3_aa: CASSRGPPGNQPQHF

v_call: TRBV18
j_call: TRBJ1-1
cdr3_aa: CASSSGSRANTEAFF

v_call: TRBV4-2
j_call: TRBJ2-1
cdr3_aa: CASSQVPHSNEQFF

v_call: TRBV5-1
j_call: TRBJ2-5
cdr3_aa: CASSSQGQSRETQYF

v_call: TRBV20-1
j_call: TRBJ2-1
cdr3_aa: CSAIYPPGNEQFF

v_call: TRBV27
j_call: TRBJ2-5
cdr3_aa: CASSLSPEVGETQYF

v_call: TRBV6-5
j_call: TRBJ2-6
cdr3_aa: CASRWSSGANVLTF

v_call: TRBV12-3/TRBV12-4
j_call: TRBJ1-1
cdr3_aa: CASSQDRGRFTEAFF

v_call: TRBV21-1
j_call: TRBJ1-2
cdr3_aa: CASSKGYGYTF

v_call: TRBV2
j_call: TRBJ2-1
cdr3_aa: CASVRAGGFGNEQFF

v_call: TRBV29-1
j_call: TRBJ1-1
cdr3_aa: CSVVRTGLNTEAFF

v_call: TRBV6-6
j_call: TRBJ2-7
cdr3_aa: CASSYLAGGRSYEQYF

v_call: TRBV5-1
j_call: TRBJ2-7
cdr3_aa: CASSRPQELGQVIYEQYF

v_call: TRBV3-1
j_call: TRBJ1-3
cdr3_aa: CASSQDTTAAYSGNTIYF